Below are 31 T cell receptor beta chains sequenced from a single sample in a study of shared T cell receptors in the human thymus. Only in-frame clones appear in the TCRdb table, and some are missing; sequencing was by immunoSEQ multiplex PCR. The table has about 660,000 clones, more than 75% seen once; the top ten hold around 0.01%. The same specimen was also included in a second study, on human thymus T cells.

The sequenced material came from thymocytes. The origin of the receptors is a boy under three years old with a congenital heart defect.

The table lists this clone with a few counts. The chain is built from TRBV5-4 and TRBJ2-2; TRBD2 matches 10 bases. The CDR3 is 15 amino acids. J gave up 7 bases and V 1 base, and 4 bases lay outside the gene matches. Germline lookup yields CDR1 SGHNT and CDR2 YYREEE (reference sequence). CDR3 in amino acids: CASSLSSGRHGELFF. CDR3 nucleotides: TGTGCCAGCAGCTTGTCTAGCGGGAGACACGGGGAGCTGTTTTTT.

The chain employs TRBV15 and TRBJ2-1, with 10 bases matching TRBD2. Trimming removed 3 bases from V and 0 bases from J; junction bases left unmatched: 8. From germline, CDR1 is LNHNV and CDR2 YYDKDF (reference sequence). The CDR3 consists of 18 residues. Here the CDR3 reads CATSRGGLANSSYNEQFF. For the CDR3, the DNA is TGTGCCACCAGCAGGGGGGGACTAGCGAATAGCTCCTACAATGAGCAGTTCTTC.

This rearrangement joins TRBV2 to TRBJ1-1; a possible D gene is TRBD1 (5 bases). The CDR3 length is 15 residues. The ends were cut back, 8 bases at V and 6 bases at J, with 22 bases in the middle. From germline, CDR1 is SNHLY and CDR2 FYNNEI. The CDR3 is CASGLLRARVSEAFF. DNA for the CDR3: TGTGCCAGCGGACTATTAAGGGCCAGGGTCTCTGAAGCTTTCTTT.

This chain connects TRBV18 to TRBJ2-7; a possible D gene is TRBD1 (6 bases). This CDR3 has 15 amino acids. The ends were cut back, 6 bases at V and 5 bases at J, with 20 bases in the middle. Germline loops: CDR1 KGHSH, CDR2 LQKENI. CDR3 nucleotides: TGTGCCAGCTCCCTTACTGGACAGTTGTCTCACGAGCAGTACTTC. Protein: CASSLTGQLSHEQYF.

In DNA form, the CDR3 reads TGCGCCAGCAGCTTGGAAGGGGCCCCTCGCACAGATACGCAGTATTTT. Its translation: CASSLEGAPRTDTQYF. This chain links TRBV5-1 with TRBJ2-3; perhaps TRBD1 as D (5 bases). V was clipped by 0 bases and J by 1 base, with 12 bases between them. CDR3 length: 16 residues. Germline CDR1 and CDR2: SGHRS and YFSETQ.

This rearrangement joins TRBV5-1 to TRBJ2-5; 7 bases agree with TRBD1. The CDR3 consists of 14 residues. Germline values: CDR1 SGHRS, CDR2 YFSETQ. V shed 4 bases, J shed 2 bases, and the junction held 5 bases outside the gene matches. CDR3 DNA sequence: TGCGCCAGCAGCCCGGGACAGTTTCAAGAGACCCAGTACTTC. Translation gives CASSPGQFQETQYF.

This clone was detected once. CDR3: CASSQVGNPGTFGETQYF. DNA of the CDR3: TGTGCCAGCAGCCAAGTAGGTAATCCAGGAACCTTTGGGGAGACCCAGTACTTC. The gene calls are TRBV4-2 and TRBJ2-5; D is undetermined. V dropped 1 base and J dropped 5 bases, with 23 bases sitting between them. CDR1 and CDR2 (germline): LGHNA, YNFKEQ. The CDR3 consists of 18 residues.

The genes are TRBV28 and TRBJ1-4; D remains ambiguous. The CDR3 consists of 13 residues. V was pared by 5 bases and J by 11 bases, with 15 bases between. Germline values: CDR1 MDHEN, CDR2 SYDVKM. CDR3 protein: CASSPRNEAKLFF. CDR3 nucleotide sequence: TGTGCCAGCAGTCCGCGTAATGAGGCGAAACTGTTTTTT.

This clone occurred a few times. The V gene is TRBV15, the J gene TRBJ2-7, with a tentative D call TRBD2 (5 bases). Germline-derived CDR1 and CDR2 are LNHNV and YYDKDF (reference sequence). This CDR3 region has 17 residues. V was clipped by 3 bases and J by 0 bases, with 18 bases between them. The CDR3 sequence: CATSRDQRTARSYEQYF. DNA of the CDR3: TGTGCCACCAGCAGGGACCAGCGGACGGCCCGCTCCTACGAGCAGTACTTC.

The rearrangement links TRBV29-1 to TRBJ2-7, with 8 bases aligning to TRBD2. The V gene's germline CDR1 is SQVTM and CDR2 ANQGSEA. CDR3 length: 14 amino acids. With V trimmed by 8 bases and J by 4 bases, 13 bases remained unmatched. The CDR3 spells CSIIAGPQGYEQYF. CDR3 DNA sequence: TGCAGCATCATAGCGGGGCCCCAAGGGTACGAGCAGTACTTC.

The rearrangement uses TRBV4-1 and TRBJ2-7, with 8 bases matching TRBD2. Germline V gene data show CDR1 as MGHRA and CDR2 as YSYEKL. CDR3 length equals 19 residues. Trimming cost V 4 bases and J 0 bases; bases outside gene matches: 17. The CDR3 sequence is CASSPRGVWTSLSSYEQYF. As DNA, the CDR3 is TGCGCCAGCAGCCCCCGGGGGGTCTGGACTAGCCTTAGCTCCTACGAGCAGTACTTC.

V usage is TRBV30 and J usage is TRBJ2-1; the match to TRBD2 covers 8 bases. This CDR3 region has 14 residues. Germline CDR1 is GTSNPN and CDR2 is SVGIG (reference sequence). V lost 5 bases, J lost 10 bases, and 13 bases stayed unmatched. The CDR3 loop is CAWCEAGVSAEQFF. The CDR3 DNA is TGTGCCTGGTGTGAAGCGGGAGTTAGCGCGGAGCAGTTCTTC.

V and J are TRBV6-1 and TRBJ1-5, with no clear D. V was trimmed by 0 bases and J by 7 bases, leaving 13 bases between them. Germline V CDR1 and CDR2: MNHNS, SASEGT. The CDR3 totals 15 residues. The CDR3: CASSEARRFGQPQHF. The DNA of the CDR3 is TGTGCCAGCAGTGAAGCTCGCAGGTTCGGACAGCCCCAGCATTTT.

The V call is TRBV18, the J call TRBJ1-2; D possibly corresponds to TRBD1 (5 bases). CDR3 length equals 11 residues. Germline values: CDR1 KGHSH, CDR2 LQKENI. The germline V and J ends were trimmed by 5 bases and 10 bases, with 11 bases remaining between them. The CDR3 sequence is CASSGTGDYTF. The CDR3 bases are TGTGCCAGCTCAGGGACGGGAGACTACACCTTC.

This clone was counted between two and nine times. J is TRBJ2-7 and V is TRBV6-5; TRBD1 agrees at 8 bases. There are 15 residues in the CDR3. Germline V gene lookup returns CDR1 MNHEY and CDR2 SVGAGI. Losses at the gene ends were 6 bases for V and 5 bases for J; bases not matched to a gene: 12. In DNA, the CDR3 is TGTGCCAGCAGCAGGGAAGACAGGGGAAAGCACGAGCAGTACTTC. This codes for CASSREDRGKHEQYF.

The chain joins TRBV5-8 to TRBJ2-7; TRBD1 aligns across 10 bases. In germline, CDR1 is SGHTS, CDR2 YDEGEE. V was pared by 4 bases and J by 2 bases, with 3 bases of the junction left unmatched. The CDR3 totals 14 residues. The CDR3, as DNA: TGTGCCAGCAGCATCGACAGGGGGCCCTACGAGCAGTACTTC. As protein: CASSIDRGPYEQYF.

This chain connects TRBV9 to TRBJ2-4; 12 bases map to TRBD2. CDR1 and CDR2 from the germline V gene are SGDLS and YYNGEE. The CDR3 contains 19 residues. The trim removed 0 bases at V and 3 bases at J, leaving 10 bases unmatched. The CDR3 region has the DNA TGTGCCAGCAGCGTAGGACTAGCGGGAGTAGGGTCTAACAAAAACATTCAGTACTTC. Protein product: CASSVGLAGVGSNKNIQYF.

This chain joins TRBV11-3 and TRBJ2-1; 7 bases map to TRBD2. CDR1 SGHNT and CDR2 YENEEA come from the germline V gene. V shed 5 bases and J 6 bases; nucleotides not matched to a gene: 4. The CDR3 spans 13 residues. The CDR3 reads CASSALATNEQFF. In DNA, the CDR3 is TGTGCCAGCAGCGCACTAGCGACCAATGAGCAGTTCTTC.

The CDR3: CASSFPSGRAADTQYF. CDR3 coding DNA: TGTGCCAGCAGCTTCCCCAGCGGGAGGGCCGCAGATACGCAGTATTTT. The V call is TRBV5-4, the J call TRBJ2-3; the match to TRBD2 covers 10 bases. Unmatched junction bases numbered 7, after V lost 2 bases and J lost 4 bases. CDR1 SGHNT and CDR2 YYREEE come from the germline V gene (reference sequence). The CDR3 contains 16 residues.

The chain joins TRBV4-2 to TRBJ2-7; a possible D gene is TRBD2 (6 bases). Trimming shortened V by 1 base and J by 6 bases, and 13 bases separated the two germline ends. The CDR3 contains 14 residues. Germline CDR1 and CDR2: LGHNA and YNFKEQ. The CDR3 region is CASSQGGLPPEQYF. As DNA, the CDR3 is TGTGCCAGCAGCCAAGGTGGACTACCCCCCGAGCAGTACTTC.

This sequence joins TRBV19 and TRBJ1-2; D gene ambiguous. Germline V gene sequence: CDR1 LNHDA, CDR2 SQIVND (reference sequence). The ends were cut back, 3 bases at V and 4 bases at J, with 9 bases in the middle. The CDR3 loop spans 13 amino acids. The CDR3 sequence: CASSIEESYGYTF. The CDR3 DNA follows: TGTGCCAGTAGTATCGAGGAAAGCTATGGCTACACCTTC.

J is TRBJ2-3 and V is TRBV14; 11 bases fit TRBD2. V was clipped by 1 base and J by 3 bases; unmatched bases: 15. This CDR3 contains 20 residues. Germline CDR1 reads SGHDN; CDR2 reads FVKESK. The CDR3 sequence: CASSQGPSGRTLIYTDTQYF. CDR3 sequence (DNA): TGTGCCAGCAGCCAAGGCCCTAGCGGGAGGACCTTGATCTATACAGATACGCAGTATTTT.

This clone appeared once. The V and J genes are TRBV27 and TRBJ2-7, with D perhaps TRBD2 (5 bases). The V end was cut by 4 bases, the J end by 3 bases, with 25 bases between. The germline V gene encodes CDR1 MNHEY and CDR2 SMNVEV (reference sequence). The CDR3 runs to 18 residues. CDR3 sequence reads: CASSYIPPPRALNYEQYF. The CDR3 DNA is TGTGCCAGCAGTTATATCCCCCCCCCGAGGGCTTTGAACTACGAGCAGTACTTC.

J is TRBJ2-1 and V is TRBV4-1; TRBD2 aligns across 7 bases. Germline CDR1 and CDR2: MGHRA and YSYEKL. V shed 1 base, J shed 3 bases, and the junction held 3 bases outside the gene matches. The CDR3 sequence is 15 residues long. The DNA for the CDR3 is TGCGCCAGCAGCCAAGCGCGGGAGTACTACAATGAGCAGTTCTTC. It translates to CASSQAREYYNEQFF.

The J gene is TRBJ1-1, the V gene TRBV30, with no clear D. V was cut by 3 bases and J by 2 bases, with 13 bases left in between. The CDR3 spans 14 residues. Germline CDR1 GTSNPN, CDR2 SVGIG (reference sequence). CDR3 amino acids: CAWSQGEGNTEAFF. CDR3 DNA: TGTGCCTGGAGCCAAGGCGAGGGAAACACTGAAGCTTTCTTT.

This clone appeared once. The CDR3 protein is CASSQDQASGRFPLGPYEQYF. In DNA form, the CDR3 reads TGCGCCAGCAGCCAAGATCAGGCTAGCGGGAGGTTCCCCCTCGGACCCTACGAGCAGTACTTC. This chain uses TRBV4-3 with TRBJ2-7, with 11 bases identical to TRBD2. Germline lookup yields CDR1 LGHNA and CDR2 YSLEER. V dropped 0 bases and J dropped 2; count of bases not matched to a gene: 18. The CDR3 loop spans 21 amino acids.

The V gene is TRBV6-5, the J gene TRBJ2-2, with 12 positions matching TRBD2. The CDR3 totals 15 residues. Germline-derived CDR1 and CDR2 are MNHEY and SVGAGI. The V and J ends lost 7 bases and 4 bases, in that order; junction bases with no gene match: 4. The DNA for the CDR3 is TGTGCCAGCACCCTGACTAGCGGGAGCACCGGGGAGCTGTTTTTT. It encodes CASTLTSGSTGELFF.

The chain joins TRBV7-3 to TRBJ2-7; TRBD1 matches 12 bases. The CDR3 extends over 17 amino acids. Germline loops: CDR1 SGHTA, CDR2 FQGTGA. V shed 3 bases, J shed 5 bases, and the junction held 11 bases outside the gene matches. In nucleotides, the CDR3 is TGTGCCAGCAGCTTTGGGACAGGGGGCGCGGGAGGCCACGAGCAGTACTTC. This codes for CASSFGTGGAGGHEQYF. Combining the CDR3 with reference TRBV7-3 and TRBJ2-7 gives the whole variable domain GAGVSQTPSNKVTEKGKYVELRCDPISGHTALYWYRQSLGQGPEFLIYFQGTGAADDSGLPNDRFFAVRPEGSVSTLKIQRTERGDSAVYLCASSFGTGGAGGHEQYFGPGTRLTVT.

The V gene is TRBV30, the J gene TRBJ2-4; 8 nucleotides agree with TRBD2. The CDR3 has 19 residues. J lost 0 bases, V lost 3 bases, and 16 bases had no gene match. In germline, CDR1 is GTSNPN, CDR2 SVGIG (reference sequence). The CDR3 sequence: CAWRFPGLGDRLAKNIQYF. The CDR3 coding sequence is TGTGCCTGGAGGTTCCCGGGACTAGGGGACCGGCTAGCCAAAAACATTCAGTACTTC.

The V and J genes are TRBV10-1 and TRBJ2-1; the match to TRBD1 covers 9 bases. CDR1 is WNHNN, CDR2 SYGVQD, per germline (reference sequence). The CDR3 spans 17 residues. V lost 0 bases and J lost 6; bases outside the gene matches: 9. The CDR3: CASSESRGQGVLNEQFF. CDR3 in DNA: TGCGCCAGCAGTGAGTCGCGGGGACAGGGCGTCCTCAATGAGCAGTTCTTC.

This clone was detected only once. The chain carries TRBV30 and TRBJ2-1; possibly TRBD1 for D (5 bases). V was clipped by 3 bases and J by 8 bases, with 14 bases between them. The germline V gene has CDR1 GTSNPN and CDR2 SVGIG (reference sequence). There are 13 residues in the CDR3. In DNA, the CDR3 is TGTGCCTGGAGGGGCCCATTCAGGGATGAGCAGTTCTTC. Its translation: CAWRGPFRDEQFF.